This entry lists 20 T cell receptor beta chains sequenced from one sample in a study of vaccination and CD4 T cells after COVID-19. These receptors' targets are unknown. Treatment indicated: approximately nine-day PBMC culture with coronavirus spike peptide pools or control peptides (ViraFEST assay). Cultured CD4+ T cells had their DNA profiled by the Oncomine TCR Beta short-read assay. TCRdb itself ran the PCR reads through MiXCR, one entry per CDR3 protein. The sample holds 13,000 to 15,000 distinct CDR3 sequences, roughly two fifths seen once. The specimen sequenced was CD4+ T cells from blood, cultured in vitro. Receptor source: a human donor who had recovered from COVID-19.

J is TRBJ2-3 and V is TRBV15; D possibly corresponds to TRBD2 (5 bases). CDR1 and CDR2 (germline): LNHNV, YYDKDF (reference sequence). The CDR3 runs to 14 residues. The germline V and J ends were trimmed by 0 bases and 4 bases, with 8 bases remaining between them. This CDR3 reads CATSRDLEADTQYF. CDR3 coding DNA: TGTGCCACCAGCAGAGATTTGGAGGCAGATACGCAGTATTTT.

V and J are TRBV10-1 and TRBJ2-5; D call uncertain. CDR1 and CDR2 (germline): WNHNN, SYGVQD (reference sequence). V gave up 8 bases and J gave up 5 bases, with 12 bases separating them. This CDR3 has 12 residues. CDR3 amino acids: CASGLTQETQYF. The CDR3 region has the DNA TGCGCCAGCGGTCTAACGCAGGAGACCCAGTACTTC.

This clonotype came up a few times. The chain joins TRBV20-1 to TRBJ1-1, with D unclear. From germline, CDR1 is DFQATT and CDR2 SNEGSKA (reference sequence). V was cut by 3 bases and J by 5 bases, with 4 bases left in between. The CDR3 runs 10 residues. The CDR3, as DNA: TGCAGTGCTAGGTGGACTGAAGCTTTCTTT. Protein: CSARWTEAFF.

The CDR3 protein is CASSMGVQTTQYF. CDR3 nucleotide sequence: TGTGCCAGTAGTATGGGAGTTCAGACTACGCAGTATTTT. This sequence joins TRBV19 and TRBJ2-3, with D maybe TRBD2 (5 bases). This CDR3 has 13 amino acids. V lost 3 bases to trimming and J lost 8 bases, with 12 bases between them. Germline CDR1 is LNHDA and CDR2 is SQIVND (reference sequence).

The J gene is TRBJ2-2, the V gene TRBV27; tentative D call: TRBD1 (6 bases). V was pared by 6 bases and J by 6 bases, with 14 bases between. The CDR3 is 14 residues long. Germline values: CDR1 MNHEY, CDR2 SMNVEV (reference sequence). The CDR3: CASSPNRVPGELFF. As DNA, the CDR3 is TGTGCCAGCAGCCCTAACAGGGTCCCCGGGGAGCTGTTTTTT.

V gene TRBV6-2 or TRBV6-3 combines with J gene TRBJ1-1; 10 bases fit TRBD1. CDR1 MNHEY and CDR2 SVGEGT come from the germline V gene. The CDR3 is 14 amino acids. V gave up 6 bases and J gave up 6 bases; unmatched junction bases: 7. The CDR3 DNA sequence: TGTGCCAGCAGGACAGGGGGCGGAAAAGCTGAAGCTTTCTTT. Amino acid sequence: CASRTGGGKAEAFF.

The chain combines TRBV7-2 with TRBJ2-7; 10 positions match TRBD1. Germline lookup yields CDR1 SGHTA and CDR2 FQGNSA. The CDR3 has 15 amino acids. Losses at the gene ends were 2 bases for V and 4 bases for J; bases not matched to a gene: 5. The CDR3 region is CASSLSPGQGYEQYF. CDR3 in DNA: TGTGCCAGCAGCTTAAGTCCGGGACAGGGGTACGAGCAGTACTTC.

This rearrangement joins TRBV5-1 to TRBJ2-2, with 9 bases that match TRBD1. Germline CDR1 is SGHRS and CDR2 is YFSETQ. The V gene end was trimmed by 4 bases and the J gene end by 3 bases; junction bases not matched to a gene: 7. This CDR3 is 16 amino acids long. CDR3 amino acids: CASSPDRGIDTGELFF. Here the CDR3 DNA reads TGCGCCAGCAGCCCTGACAGGGGGATCGACACCGGGGAGCTGTTTTTT.

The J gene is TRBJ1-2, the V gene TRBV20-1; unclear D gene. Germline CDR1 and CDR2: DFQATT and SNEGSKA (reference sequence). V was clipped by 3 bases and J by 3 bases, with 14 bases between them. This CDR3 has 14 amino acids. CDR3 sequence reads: CSARGSLGDYGYTF. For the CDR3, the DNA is TGCAGTGCTAGGGGGTCATTGGGAGACTATGGCTACACCTTC.

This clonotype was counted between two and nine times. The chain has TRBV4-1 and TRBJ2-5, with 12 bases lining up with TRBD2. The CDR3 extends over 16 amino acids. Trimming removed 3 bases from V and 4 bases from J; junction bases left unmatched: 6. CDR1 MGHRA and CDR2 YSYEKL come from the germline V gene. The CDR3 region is CASSQGLAGGPETQYF. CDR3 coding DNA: TGCGCCAGCAGCCAGGGCCTAGCGGGAGGGCCAGAGACCCAGTACTTC.

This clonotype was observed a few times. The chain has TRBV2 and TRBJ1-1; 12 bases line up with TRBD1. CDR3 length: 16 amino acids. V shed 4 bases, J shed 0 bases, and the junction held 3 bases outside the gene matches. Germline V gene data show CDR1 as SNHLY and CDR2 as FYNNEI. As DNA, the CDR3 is TGTGCCAGCAGTGTGGGGACAGGGGGCCTGAACACTGAAGCTTTCTTT. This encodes CASSVGTGGLNTEAFF.

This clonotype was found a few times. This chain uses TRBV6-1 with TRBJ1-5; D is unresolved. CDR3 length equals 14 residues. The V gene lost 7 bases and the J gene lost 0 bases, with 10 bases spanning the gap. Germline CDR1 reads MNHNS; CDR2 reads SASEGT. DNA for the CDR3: TGTGCCAGCATGGGCCGGTATAGCAATCAGCCCCAGCATTTT. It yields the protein CASMGRYSNQPQHF.

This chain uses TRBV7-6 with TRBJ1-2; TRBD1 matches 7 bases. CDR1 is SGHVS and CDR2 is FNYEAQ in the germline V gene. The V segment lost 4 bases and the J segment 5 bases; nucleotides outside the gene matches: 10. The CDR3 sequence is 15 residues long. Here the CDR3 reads CASSSRTGPRYGYTF. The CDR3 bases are TGTGCCAGCAGCTCGAGGACAGGTCCGAGATATGGCTACACCTTC.

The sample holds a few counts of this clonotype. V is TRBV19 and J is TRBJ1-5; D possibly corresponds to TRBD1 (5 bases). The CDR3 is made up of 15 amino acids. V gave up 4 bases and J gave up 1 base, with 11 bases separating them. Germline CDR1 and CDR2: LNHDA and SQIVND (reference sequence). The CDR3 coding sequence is TGTGCCAGTAGTACTACAGGACGGAGCAATCAGCCCCAGCATTTT. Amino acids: CASSTTGRSNQPQHF.

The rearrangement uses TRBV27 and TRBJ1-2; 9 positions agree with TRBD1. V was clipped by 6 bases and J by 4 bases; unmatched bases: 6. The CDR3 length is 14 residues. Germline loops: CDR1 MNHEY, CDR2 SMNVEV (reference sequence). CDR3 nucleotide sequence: TGTGCCAGCAGCCAAACGGGACAGGGCTATGGCTACACCTTC. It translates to CASSQTGQGYGYTF.

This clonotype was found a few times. CDR3 DNA sequence: TGTGCCAGCAGCCCGGGGGGGCTGAGTGGCTACACCTTC. This translates into CASSPGGLSGYTF. This chain connects TRBV7-9 to TRBJ1-2; D is perhaps TRBD1 (6 bases). With 5 bases removed from V and 7 bases from J, the gap between germline ends came to 14 bases. The germline V gene has CDR1 SEHNR and CDR2 FQNEAQ (reference sequence). The CDR3 covers 13 residues.

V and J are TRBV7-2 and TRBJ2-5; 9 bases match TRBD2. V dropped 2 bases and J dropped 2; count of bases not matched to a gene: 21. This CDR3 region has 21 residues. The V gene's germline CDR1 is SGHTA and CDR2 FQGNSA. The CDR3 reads CASSLSPLGVSGRPTQETQYF. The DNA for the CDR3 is TGTGCCAGCAGCTTAAGCCCCCTGGGGGTTAGCGGGAGACCCACTCAAGAGACCCAGTACTTC.

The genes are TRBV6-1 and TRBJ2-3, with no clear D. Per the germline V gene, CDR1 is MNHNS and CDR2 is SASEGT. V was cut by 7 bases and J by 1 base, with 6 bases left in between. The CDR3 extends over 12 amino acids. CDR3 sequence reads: CASKIRTDTQYF. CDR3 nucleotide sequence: TGTGCCAGCAAGATCCGCACAGATACGCAGTATTTT.

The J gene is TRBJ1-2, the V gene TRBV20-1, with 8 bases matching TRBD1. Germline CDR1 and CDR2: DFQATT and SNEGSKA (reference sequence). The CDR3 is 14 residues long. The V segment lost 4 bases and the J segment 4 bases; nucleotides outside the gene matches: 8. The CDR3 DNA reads TGCAGTGCTACTCCCCGGACAGGGCGCTATGGCTACACCTTC. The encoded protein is CSATPRTGRYGYTF.

CDR3 loop: CASSRTQGVDEQYF. Here the CDR3 DNA reads TGTGCCAGCAGCCGAACCCAGGGGGTCGACGAGCAGTACTTC. This chain joins TRBV6-2 or TRBV6-3 and TRBJ2-7; 7 positions agree with TRBD1. V dropped 6 bases and J dropped 5; count of bases not matched to a gene: 10. The germline V gene has CDR1 MNHEY and CDR2 SVGEGT. This CDR3 region has 14 residues.